Listed here are 8 T cell receptor beta chains from one sample, sequenced in a study of OX40 agonist ivuxolimab in advanced cancers. Library preparation employed the immunoSEQ multiplex PCR assay. The clones in this table, taken by TCRdb from immuneACCESS, are in-frame only. Not every clone is retained; where verified, under half of the shortfall comes from an unresolved V gene, and the cause of the rest is unknown. This sample lists 53,000 or so clones; approximately 84% were detected once. About 12% of the sample belongs to the ten largest clones. The specimen comprised CD4+ or CD8+ T cells sorted from blood, sampled in a trial of the OX40 agonist ivuxolimab. These receptors all stem from an adult with an advanced solid tumor such as melanoma, head and neck, liver or kidney cancer.

The chain links TRBV7-2 to TRBJ1-1; weak D call: TRBD1 (6 bases). CDR1 SGHTA and CDR2 FQGNSA come from the germline V gene. The CDR3 loop spans 14 amino acids. V lost 5 bases and J 5 bases, leaving 15 bases between the germline ends. CDR3 in DNA: TGTGCCAGCAGCCCGCAGGGGCGGAGAACTGAAGCTTTCTTT. Translation gives CASSPQGRRTEAFF.

V usage is TRBV5-4 and J usage is TRBJ2-3; D is uncertain. The CDR3 has 11 residues. Germline V lookup: CDR1 SGHNT, CDR2 YYREEE (reference sequence). The V gene lost 4 bases and the J gene lost 2 bases, with 2 bases spanning the gap. CDR3 nucleotide sequence: TGTGCCAGCAGCGCCACAGATACGCAGTATTTT. Translated, it gives CASSATDTQYF. Full variable domain (rest looked up from reference TRBV5-4 and TRBJ2-3): ETGVTQSPTHLIKTRGQQVTLRCSSQSGHNTVSWYQQALGQGPQFIFQYYREEENGRGNFPPRFSGLQFPNYSSELNVNALELDDSALYLCASSATDTQYFGPGTRLTVL.

The V gene is TRBV19, the J gene TRBJ1-1; D unresolved. The V end lost 5 bases, the J end lost 5 bases, and 3 bases lay between the germline ends. The CDR3 length is 10 residues. Per germline, CDR1 LNHDA and CDR2 SQIVND (reference sequence). The CDR3 spells CASSGTEAFF. For the CDR3, the DNA is TGTGCCAGTAGTGGGACTGAAGCTTTCTTT.

The chain's CDR3 is CASSLVSGRKSISYEQYF. CDR3 nucleotide sequence: TGTGCCAGCAGCTTAGTTAGCGGGAGGAAATCAATTTCCTACGAGCAGTACTTC. The chain has TRBV7-8 and TRBJ2-7; TRBD2 aligns across 10 bases. CDR3 length: 18 amino acids. Per the germline V gene, CDR1 is SGHVS and CDR2 is FQNEAQ. J gave up 1 base and V 1 base, and 10 bases lay outside the gene matches.

The V gene is TRBV2, the J gene TRBJ1-3, with TRBD1 matching over 11 bases. Germline values: CDR1 SNHLY, CDR2 FYNNEI. This CDR3 comprises 16 residues. The junction had 6 bases not matched to a gene; V was cut back by 4 bases and J by 4 bases. The CDR3 bases are TGTGCCAGCAGTGGCTGGACAGGGGGCGCGGGAAACACCATATATTTT. Translated: CASSGWTGGAGNTIYF. The full variable domain, with the rest looked up from reference TRBV2 and TRBJ1-3, is EPEVTQTPSHQVTQMGQEVILRCVPISNHLYFYWYRQILGQKVEFLVSFYNNEISEKSEIFDDQFSVERPDGSNFTLKIRSTKLEDSAMYFCASSGWTGGAGNTIYFGEGSWLTVV.

The chain is built from TRBV30 and TRBJ2-2, with 9 bases fitting TRBD2. After removal of 4 bases from V and 9 bases from J, the junction contained 15 bases not matched to a gene. Germline assignment: CDR1 GTSNPN and CDR2 SVGIG (reference sequence). CDR3 length equals 16 residues. Here the CDR3 reads CAWNRGLAGSTRELFF. In DNA, the CDR3 is TGTGCCTGGAACCGAGGGCTAGCGGGATCTACCAGGGAGCTGTTTTTT.

The rearrangement uses TRBV6-1 and TRBJ1-2; D call uncertain. Trimming removed 1 base from V and 2 bases from J, with 14 bases in between. The CDR3 has 16 amino acids. Germline CDR1 and CDR2: MNHNS and SASEGT. CDR3 sequence: CASSEGPQLANYGYTF. As DNA, the CDR3 is TGTGCCAGCAGTGAAGGACCACAGCTCGCAAACTATGGCTACACCTTC.

The chain uses TRBV14 and TRBJ2-1; possibly TRBD1 for D (7 bases). Trimming cost V 5 bases and J 9 bases, with 20 bases left between them. Germline-derived CDR1 and CDR2 are SGHDN and FVKESK. The CDR3 covers 15 residues. CDR3 sequence: CASSKGGTAWVEQFF. DNA for the CDR3: TGTGCCAGCAGCAAAGGGGGGACAGCATGGGTTGAGCAGTTCTTC.